This T cell receptor beta chain originates from a study of T cells in tumors after PD-1 blockade. Study at large: Daily vismodegib 150 mg continued in a subset of anti-PD-1-treated patients. General study results and limits: Some novel exhausted tumor clones appeared in pre-treatment blood, suggesting peripheral recruitment.

The repertoire was sequenced with immunoSEQ multiplex PCR; TCRdb's copy has only in-frame clones and lacks some. The sample has tens of thousands of clones; over 65% are singletons. This clone was found a few times. Its antigen is still unknown. With V trimmed by 4 bases and J by 8 bases, 11 bases remained unmatched. Germline-derived CDR1 and CDR2 are MDHEN and SYDVKM. The CDR3 has 16 residues. Input was about 600 ng to 6,004 ng of genomic DNA from tumor or blood. The sample in question was PBMCs, obtained after anti-PD-1 treatment. This TCR derives from a human donor with basal cell carcinoma. This rearrangement joins TRBV28 to TRBJ2-1, with 10 bases matching TRBD2. The CDR3 bases are TGTGCCAGCAGTTCGACGACTAGCGGGCGGTTTTATGAGCAGTTCTTC. Translating it yields CASSSTTSGRFYEQFF.